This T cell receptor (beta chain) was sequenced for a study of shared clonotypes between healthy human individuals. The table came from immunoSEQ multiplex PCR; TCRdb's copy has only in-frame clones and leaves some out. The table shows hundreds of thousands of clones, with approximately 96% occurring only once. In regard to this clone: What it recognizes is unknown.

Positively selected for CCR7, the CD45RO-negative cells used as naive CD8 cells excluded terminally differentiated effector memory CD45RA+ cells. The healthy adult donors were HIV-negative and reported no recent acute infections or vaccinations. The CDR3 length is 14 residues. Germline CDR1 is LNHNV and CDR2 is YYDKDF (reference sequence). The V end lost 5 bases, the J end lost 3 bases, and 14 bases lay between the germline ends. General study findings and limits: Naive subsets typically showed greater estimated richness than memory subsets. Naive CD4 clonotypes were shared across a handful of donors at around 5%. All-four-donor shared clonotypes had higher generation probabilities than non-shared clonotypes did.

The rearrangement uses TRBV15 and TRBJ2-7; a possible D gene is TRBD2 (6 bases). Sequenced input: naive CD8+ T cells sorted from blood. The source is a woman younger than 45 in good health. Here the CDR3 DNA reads TGTGCCACCAGCGGGGAGGCCGAAAACTACGAGCAGTACTTC. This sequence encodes CATSGEAENYEQYF.